The rows below give T cell receptor beta chains drawn from one sample of a study of Graves' ophthalmopathy and Graves' hyperthyroidism. TCRdb ran MiXCR on the multiplex PCR reads and lists one entry per CDR3 protein. Among over a million distinct CDR3 sequences listed, 36% were seen once. Sequencing was performed on peripheral blood or thyroid tissue (not recorded which). These receptors originate from an adult man with Graves' hyperthyroidism. Each CDR3 is given with its conserved first and last residue. The D gene is left open where the match is weak. Some rows mark clone size as missing; the rest say once, few, many or name a class of expanded clone.

clone_size,d_call,j_call,v_call,cdr3_aa,cdr3_nt
NA,NA,TRBJ1-2,TRBV7-9,CASSFTETQWGVSGYTF,TGTGCCAGCAGCTTCACTGAGACCCAGTGGGGGGTTTCGGGCTACACCTTC
many,NA,TRBJ1-1,TRBV29-1,CSVAEGGTEAFF,TGCAGCGTGGCCGAGGGGGGCACTGAAGCTTTCTTT
NA,NA,TRBJ1-5,TRBV2,CASREDYQPQHF,TGTGCCAGCAGGGAAGATTATCAGCCCCAGCATTTT
NA,TRBD1,TRBJ1-2,TRBV25-1,CASSGQAGYTF,TGTGCCAGCTCAGGACAGGCGGGCTACACCTTC
NA,NA,TRBJ1-5,TRBV20-1,CSASEGPQPQHF,TGCAGTGCTAGTGAGGGACCACAGCCCCAGCATTTT
NA,TRBD2,TRBJ2-2,TRBV7-9,CAAYRLAVNTGELFF,TGTGCAGCTTACCGCCTAGCGGTAAACACCGGGGAGCTGTTTTTT
many,NA,TRBJ2-7,TRBV14,CASSQEWRRDYEQYF,TGTGCCAGCAGCCAAGAATGGCGGAGGGACTACGAGCAGTACTTC
few,NA,TRBJ1-5,TRBV28,CASSLDVGQGNQPQHF,TGTGCCAGCAGTCTAGACGTCGGGCAGGGCAATCAGCCCCAGCATTTT
many,TRBD1,TRBJ1-1,TRBV7-9,CASSPRTGENTEAFF,TGTGCCAGCAGCCCCCGGACAGGGGAGAACACTGAAGCTTTCTTT
many,NA,TRBJ1-2,TRBV6-1,CASSLTALYGYTF,TGTGCCAGCAGTCTCACCGCACTCTATGGCTACACCTTC
many,TRBD1,TRBJ2-6,TRBV24-1,CATRPGQGAGANVLTF,TGTGCCACCAGGCCGGGACAGGGAGCTGGGGCCAACGTCCTGACTTTC
many,NA,TRBJ2-7,TRBV7-9,CASSTSSYEQYF,TGTGCCAGCAGCACGAGCTCCTACGAGCAGTACTTC
NA,TRBD2,TRBJ2-7,TRBV7-3,CASGPTSGSLPYEQYF,TGTGCCAGCGGCCCAACTAGCGGGAGTTTGCCCTACGAGCAGTACTTC
many,NA,TRBJ2-7,TRBV15,CATSKALAYEQYF,TGTGCCACCAGCAAGGCACTAGCTTACGAGCAGTACTTC
NA,TRBD2,TRBJ2-1,TRBV29-1,CSSDGRGGVSYNEQFF,TGCAGCTCCGACGGTCGGGGAGGGGTGTCCTACAATGAGCAGTTCTTC
once,NA,TRBJ1-1,TRBV29-1,CSLQTSNTEAFF,TGCAGCCTACAGACTTCGAACACTGAAGCTTTCTTT
NA,TRBD1,TRBJ2-3,TRBV7-2,CASNKPGQGRRTDTQYF,TGTGCCAGCAATAAACCGGGACAGGGGAGGAGGACAGATACGCAGTATTTT
many,NA,TRBJ1-5,TRBV15,CATSRSGPNQPQHF,TGTGCCACCAGCAGATCGGGACCGAATCAGCCCCAGCATTTT
many,NA,TRBJ2-7,TRBV7-6,CASSHLGRLPNYEQYF,TGTGCCAGCAGCCACTTGGGACGGCTCCCAAACTACGAGCAGTACTTC
NA,NA,TRBJ2-6,TRBV6-5,CASSDSYTALSGANVLTF,TGTGCCAGCAGCGATTCATATACAGCCCTCTCTGGGGCCAACGTCCTGACTTTC
many,NA,TRBJ2-5,TRBV7-9,CASTEGQQETQYF,TGTGCCAGCACCGAAGGTCAGCAAGAGACCCAGTACTTC
NA,TRBD1,TRBJ2-7,TRBV4-3,CASSQGRDRGLEREQYF,TGCGCCAGCAGCCAAGGTCGGGACAGGGGGCTCGAAAGGGAGCAGTACTTC
NA,TRBD1,TRBJ1-6,TRBV6-5,CACSYSRQGDPLHF,TGTGCCTGCAGTTACTCGAGACAGGGAGATCCCCTCCACTTT
NA,NA,TRBJ1-2,TRBV28,CASAIGTPGYTF,TGTGCCAGCGCCATCGGGACGCCTGGCTACACCTTC
NA,TRBD1,TRBJ2-2,TRBV11-2,CASSHERTGIAGELFF,TGTGCCAGCAGCCACGAGAGGACAGGGATTGCCGGGGAGCTGTTTTTT
NA,TRBD2,TRBJ2-7,TRBV5-1,CASSTSGGKFNEQYF,TGCGCCAGCAGCACAAGCGGGGGGAAGTTCAACGAGCAGTACTTC
NA,TRBD2,TRBJ2-5,TRBV20-1,CSASLLAEETQYF,TGCAGTGCTAGTCTTCTAGCGGAAGAGACCCAGTACTTC
many,TRBD1,TRBJ1-5,TRBV6-2/TRBV6-3,CASRQDRGKQPQHF,TGTGCCAGCAGACAGGACAGGGGAAAGCAGCCCCAGCATTTT
NA,NA,TRBJ1-4,TRBV13,CASSLSGNGEKLFF,TGTGCCAGCAGCCTGTCGGGGAATGGAGAAAAACTGTTTTTT
few,NA,TRBJ2-5,TRBV20-1,CSADTGTVKETQYF,TGCAGTGCTGATACCGGGACGGTGAAAGAGACCCAGTACTTC
few,NA,TRBJ1-2,TRBV29-1,CSVGSSGYTF,TGCAGCGTTGGCAGTAGCGGCTACACCTTC
few,NA,TRBJ2-2,TRBV11-2,CASSPRPLDTGELFF,TGTGCCAGCAGCCCGCGGCCCTTAGACACCGGGGAGCTGTTTTTT
few,NA,TRBJ1-3,TRBV6-1,CASSERQIYF,TGTGCCAGCAGTGAACGACAGATATATTTT
NA,NA,TRBJ1-2,TRBV3-1,CASSQDVGGSYGYTF,TGTGCCAGCAGCCAAGATGTAGGGGGGTCGTATGGCTACACCTTC
many,TRBD2,TRBJ2-7,TRBV10-3,CAISERTSGSYEQYF,TGTGCCATCAGTGAAAGGACTAGCGGGTCCTACGAGCAGTACTTC
many,TRBD1,TRBJ2-6,TRBV15,CATSRRAAGGGGAGANVLTF,TGTGCCACCAGCAGGAGAGCGGCAGGGGGCGGAGGGGCTGGGGCCAACGTCCTGACTTTC
many,TRBD1,TRBJ2-5,TRBV7-8,CASSPLTGPQTQYF,TGTGCCAGCAGCCCCCTGACAGGGCCCCAGACCCAGTACTTC
few,TRBD2,TRBJ2-3,TRBV7-8,CASSLGTSGGVTDTQYF,TGTGCCAGCAGCTTAGGGACTAGCGGGGGAGTGACAGATACGCAGTATTTT
few,TRBD1,TRBJ2-6,TRBV3-1,CASSQDRTGTGASGANVLTF,TGTGCCAGCAGCCAAGATCGGACCGGGACAGGGGCCTCTGGGGCCAACGTCCTGACTTTC
NA,TRBD1,TRBJ1-1,TRBV6-2/TRBV6-3,CAIRDPTGRAFF,TGTGCCATCCGAGACCCGACAGGGCGGGCTTTCTTT
many,TRBD1,TRBJ2-7,TRBV7-8,CASSIGQGTYEQYF,TGTGCCAGCAGCATAGGACAGGGAACCTACGAGCAGTACTTC
NA,TRBD1,TRBJ1-6,TRBV20-1,CSAAGQGGTSPLHF,TGCAGTGCTGCCGGACAGGGAGGTACATCACCCCTCCACTTT